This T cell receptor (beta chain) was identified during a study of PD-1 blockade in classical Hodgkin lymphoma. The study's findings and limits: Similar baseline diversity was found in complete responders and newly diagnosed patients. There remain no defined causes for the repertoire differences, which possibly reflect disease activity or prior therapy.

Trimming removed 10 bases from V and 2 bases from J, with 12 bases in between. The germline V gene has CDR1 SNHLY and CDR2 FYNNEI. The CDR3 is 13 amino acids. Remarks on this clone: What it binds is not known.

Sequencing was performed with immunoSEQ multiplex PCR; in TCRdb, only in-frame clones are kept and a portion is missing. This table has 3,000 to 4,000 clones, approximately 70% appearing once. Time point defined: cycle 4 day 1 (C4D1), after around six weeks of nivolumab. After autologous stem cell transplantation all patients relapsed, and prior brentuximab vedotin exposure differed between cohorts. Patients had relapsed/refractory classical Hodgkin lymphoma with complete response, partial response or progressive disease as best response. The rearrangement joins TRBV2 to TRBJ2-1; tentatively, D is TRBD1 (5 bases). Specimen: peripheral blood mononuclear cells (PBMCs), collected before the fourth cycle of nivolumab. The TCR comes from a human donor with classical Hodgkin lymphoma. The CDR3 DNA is TGTGCCATGAGGCAGGGCCCCTACAATGAGCAGTTCTTC. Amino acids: CAMRQGPYNEQFF.